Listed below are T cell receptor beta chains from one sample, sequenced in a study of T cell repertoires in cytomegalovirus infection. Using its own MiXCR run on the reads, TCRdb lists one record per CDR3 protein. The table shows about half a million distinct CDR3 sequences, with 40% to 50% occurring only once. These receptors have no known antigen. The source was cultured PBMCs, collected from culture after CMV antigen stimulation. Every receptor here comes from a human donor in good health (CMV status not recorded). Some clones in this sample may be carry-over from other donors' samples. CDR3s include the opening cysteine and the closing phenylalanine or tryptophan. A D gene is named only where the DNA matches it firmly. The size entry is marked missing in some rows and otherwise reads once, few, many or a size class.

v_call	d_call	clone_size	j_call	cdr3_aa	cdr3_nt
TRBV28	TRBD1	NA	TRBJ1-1	CASSKTGVYTEAFF	TGTGCCAGCAGCAAAACAGGGGTCTACACTGAAGCTTTCTTT
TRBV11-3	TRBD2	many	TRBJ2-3	CASTTGGGEDTQYF	TGTGCCAGCACCACGGGGGGTGGGGAGGATACGCAGTATTTT
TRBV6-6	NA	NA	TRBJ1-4	CASRGQLGDEKLFF	TGTGCCAGCAGAGGACAGCTGGGGGATGAAAAACTGTTTTTT
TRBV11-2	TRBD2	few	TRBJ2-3	CASSLRWTSGRFTDTQYF	TGTGCCAGCAGCTTACGGTGGACTAGCGGGAGATTCACAGATACGCAGTATTTT
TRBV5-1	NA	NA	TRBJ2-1	CASMGIGKYFKSAYNEQFF	TGCGCCAGCATGGGCATAGGAAAGTATTTTAAGAGTGCCTACAATGAGCAGTTCTTC
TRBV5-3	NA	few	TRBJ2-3	CASSLEGYRDTQYF	TGTGCCAGCAGCCTGGAGGGTTATCGAGATACGCAGTATTTT
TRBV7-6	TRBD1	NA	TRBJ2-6	CASSSSFGDSLLGANVLTF	TGTGCCAGCAGCTCATCCTTTGGGGACAGCCTTCTGGGGGCCAACGTCCTGACTTTC
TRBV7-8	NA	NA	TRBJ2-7	CASSFGRGLAEQYF	TGTGCCAGCAGCTTTGGACGAGGATTAGCCGAGCAGTACTTC
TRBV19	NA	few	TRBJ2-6	CASSHGRYSGANVLTF	TGTGCCAGTAGTCACGGACGGTACTCTGGGGCCAACGTCCTGACTTTC
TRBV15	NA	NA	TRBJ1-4	CATSREGRLQEKLFF	TGTGCCACCAGCAGAGAGGGTAGGCTTCAGGAAAAACTGTTTTTT
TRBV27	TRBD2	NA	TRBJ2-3	CASSMGLAGGTDTQYF	TGTGCCAGCAGTATGGGACTAGCCGGAGGCACAGATACGCAGTATTTT
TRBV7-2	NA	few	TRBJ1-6	CASSQGTTTNSPLHF	TGTGCCAGCAGCCAGGGGACAACCACTAATTCACCCCTCCACTTT
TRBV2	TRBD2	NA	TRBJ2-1	CASSGTARGGLEQFF	TGTGCCAGCAGTGGCACTGCGCGGGGGGGCCTCGAGCAGTTCTTC
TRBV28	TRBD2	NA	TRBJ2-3	CASSFPSSGGADTQYF	TGTGCCAGCAGCTTTCCCTCTAGCGGGGGGGCAGATACGCAGTATTTT
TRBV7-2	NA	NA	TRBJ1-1	CASSSRQAATEAFF	TGTGCCAGCAGCTCCCGACAGGCTGCTACTGAAGCTTTCTTT
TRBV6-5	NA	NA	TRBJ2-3	CASSYSAVATDTQYF	TGTGCCAGCAGTTACTCTGCGGTAGCCACAGATACGCAGTATTTT
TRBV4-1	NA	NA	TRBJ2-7	CASSQEFRARSYEQYF	TGCGCCAGCAGCCAAGAATTCAGGGCCCGCTCCTACGAGCAGTACTTC
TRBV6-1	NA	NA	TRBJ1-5	CASKKLNQPQHF	TGTGCCAGCAAGAAACTAAATCAGCCCCAGCATTTT
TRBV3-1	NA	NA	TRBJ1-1	CASSQTYTEAFF	TGTGCCAGCAGCCAGACATACACTGAAGCTTTCTTT
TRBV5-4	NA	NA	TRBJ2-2	CASNSQGTGELFF	TGTGCCAGCAACTCCCAGGGAACCGGGGAGCTGTTTTTT
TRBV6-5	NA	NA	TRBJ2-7	CASSYSRRHEQYF	TGTGCCAGCAGTTACTCGCGGAGGCACGAGCAGTACTTC
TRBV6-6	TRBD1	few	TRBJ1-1	CASSGQGATEAFF	TGTGCCAGCAGCGGACAGGGGGCTACTGAAGCTTTCTTT
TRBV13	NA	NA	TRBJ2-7	CASTLHGRHYEQYF	TGTGCCAGCACCTTGCATGGCAGGCATTACGAGCAGTACTTC
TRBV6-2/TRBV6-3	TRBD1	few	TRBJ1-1	CASNPRGTAEAFF	TGTGCCAGCAACCCCAGGGGGACGGCTGAAGCTTTCTTT
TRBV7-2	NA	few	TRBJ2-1	CASSTQTGYNEQFF	TGTGCCAGCAGCACACAGACAGGATACAATGAGCAGTTCTTC
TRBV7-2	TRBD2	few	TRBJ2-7	CASSLTTSASYEQYF	TGTGCCAGCAGCTTGACGACTAGCGCCTCCTACGAGCAGTACTTC
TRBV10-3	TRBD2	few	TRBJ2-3	CAISEFAGGDTQYF	TGTGCCATCAGTGAGTTTGCGGGAGGAGATACGCAGTATTTT
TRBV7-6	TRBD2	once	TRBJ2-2	CASSLPPLAGGDTGELFF	TGTGCCAGCAGCTTACCTCCCCTAGCGGGGGGGGACACCGGGGAGCTGTTTTTT
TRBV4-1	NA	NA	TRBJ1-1	CASSHRGKGESDTEAFF	TGCGCCAGCAGCCACCGGGGTAAGGGGGAGAGCGACACTGAAGCTTTCTTT
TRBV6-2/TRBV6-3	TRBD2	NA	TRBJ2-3	CASRALARSVDTQYF	TGTGCCAGCAGGGCACTAGCGAGATCTGTGGATACGCAGTATTTT
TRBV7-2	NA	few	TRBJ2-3	CASSLGHGTQYF	TGTGCCAGCAGCCTGGGACACGGTACGCAGTATTTT
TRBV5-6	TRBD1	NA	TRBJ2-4	CASSNRDSKNIQYF	TGTGCCAGCAGCAACCGGGACAGCAAAAACATTCAGTACTTC
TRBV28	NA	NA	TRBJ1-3	CASRSKGVSRNTIYF	TGTGCCAGCAGGTCGAAGGGGGTTTCAAGAAACACCATATATTTT
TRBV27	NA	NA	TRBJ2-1	CASSFSGDNEQFF	TGTGCCAGCAGTTTCTCCGGGGACAATGAGCAGTTCTTC
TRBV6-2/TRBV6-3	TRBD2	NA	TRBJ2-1	CASRLGTSGKSYNEQFF	TGTGCCAGCAGGCTTGGGACTAGCGGGAAGTCCTACAATGAGCAGTTCTTC
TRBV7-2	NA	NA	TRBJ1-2	CASSAIGGESDGYTF	TGTGCCAGCAGCGCCATAGGGGGGGAATCGGATGGCTACACCTTC
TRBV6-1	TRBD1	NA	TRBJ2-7	CASSSYRGPYVYEQYF	TGTGCCAGCAGTTCTTACAGGGGGCCGTATGTCTACGAGCAGTACTTC
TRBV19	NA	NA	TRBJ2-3	CASRDWGADTQYF	TGTGCCAGCCGGGACTGGGGAGCAGATACGCAGTATTTT
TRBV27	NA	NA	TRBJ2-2	CASSLRVNTGELFF	TGTGCCAGCAGTTTGAGGGTGAACACCGGGGAGCTGTTTTTT
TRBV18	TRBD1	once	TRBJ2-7	CASSPRDSLREQYF	TGTGCCAGCTCACCACGGGACAGTCTTCGCGAGCAGTACTTC
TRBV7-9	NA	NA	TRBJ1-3	CASSLLENTIYF	TGTGCCAGCAGCTTACTCGAAAACACCATATATTTT
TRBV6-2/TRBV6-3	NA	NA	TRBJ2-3	CASTSAGTDTQYF	TGTGCCAGCACCTCAGCGGGCACAGATACGCAGTATTTT
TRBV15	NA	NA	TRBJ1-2	CATSRDPTGDGYTF	TGTGCCACCAGCAGAGATCCGACAGGAGATGGCTACACCTTC
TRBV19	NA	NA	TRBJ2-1	CASSPQSDNEQFF	TGTGCCAGTAGTCCCCAATCGGACAATGAGCAGTTCTTC
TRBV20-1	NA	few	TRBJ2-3	CSARDSKRASTDTQYF	TGCAGTGCTAGAGATTCGAAGCGGGCCAGCACAGATACGCAGTATTTT
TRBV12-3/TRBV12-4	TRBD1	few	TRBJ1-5	CASSLWSGGASSNQPQHF	TGTGCCAGCAGTTTATGGTCAGGGGGCGCATCTAGCAATCAGCCCCAGCATTTT
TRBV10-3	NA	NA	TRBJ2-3	CAISEGQTLGDTQYF	TGTGCCATCAGTGAGGGACAGACGCTGGGAGATACGCAGTATTTT
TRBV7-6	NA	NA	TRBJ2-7	CASSLLTGSYEQYF	TGTGCCAGCAGCTTATTAACAGGATCCTACGAGCAGTACTTC
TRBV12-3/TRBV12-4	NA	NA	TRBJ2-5	CASSLTRGGEETQYF	TGTGCCAGCAGTTTAACCCGGGGCGGAGAAGAGACCCAGTACTTC
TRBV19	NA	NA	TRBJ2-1	CASSTHPGYNEQFF	TGTGCCAGTAGTACACACCCCGGATACAATGAGCAGTTCTTC
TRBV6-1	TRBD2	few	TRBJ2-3	CASSEGGGLAGGDTQYF	TGTGCCAGCAGTGAAGGGGGGGGACTAGCGGGAGGAGATACGCAGTATTTT
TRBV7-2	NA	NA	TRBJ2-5	CASSLGRSWETQYF	TGTGCCAGCAGCTTAGGGAGGAGCTGGGAGACCCAGTACTTC
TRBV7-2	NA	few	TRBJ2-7	CASSFGLSIYEQYF	TGTGCCAGCAGCTTTGGTCTCAGCATCTACGAGCAGTACTTC
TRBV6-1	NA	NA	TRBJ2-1	CASSPEAMSSYNEQFF	TGTGCCAGCAGCCCGGAGGCGATGAGCTCCTACAATGAGCAGTTCTTC
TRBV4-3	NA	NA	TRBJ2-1	CASSRPTRNNEQFF	TGCGCCAGCAGCCGGCCTACTAGGAACAATGAGCAGTTCTTC
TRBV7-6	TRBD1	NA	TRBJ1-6	CASSLEGGGISPLHF	TGTGCCAGCAGCTTAGAAGGGGGCGGCATTTCACCCCTCCACTTT
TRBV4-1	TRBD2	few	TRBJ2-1	CASSLRVGLAGVSHNEQFF	TGCGCCAGCTCCCTGAGAGTGGGACTAGCGGGAGTCTCCCACAATGAGCAGTTCTTC
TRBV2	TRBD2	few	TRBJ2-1	CASREWGGTYNEQFF	TGTGCCAGCAGGGAGTGGGGAGGGACCTACAATGAGCAGTTCTTC
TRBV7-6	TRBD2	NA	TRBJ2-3	CASSERRDYPPDTQYF	TGTGCCAGCAGCGAACGCCGGGACTACCCACCAGATACGCAGTATTTT